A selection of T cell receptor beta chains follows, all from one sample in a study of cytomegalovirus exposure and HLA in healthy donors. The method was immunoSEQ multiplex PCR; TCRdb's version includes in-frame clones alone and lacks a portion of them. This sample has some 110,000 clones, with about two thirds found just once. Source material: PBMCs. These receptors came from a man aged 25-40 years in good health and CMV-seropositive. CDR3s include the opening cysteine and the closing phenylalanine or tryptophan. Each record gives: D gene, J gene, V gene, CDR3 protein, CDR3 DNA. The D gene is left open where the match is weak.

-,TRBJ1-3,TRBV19,CASRQGASGNTIYF,TGTGCCAGTAGACAAGGGGCCTCTGGAAACACCATATATTTT
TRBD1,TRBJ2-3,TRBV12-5,CASGLVGTGLDTQYF,TGTGCTAGTGGTTTGGTAGGGACAGGGCTAGATACGCAGTATTTT
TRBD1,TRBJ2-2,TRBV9,CASSVTGGDTGELFF,TGTGCCAGCAGCGTTACAGGGGGTGACACCGGGGAGCTGTTTTTT
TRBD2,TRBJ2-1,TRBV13,CASSLLGWVRGGPQYYEQFF,TGTGCCAGCAGCTTATTGGGGTGGGTCCGGGGGGGCCCTCAATATTATGAGCAGTTCTTC
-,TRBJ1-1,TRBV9,CASSARSASSTEAFF,TGTGCCAGCAGCGCACGCTCTGCTTCTAGCACTGAAGCTTTCTTT
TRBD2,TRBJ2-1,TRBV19,CASRRLAGEYNEQFF,TGTGCCAGTAGAAGACTAGCGGGGGAATACAATGAGCAGTTCTTC
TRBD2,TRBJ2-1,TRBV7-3,CASSLIGTSGSPRGREQFF,TGTGCCAGCAGCTTAATCGGGACTAGCGGGTCACCCAGGGGACGTGAGCAGTTCTTC
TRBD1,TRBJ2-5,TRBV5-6,CASSLARGRIGQETQYF,TGTGCCAGCAGCTTGGCCAGGGGGCGCATAGGGCAAGAGACCCAGTACTTC
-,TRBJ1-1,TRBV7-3,CASSPDSYTEAFF,TGTGCCAGCAGCCCTGACAGCTACACTGAAGCTTTCTTT
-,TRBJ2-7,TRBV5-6,CASSGWRGSYEQYF,TGTGCCAGCAGCGGGTGGAGGGGCTCCTACGAGCAGTACTTC
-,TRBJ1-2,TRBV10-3,CAISGGTGMSGYTF,TGTGCCATCAGCGGGGGAACAGGCATGAGTGGCTACACCTTC
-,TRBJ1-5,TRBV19,CASSIWTRDKRSSNQPQHF,TGTGCCAGTAGTATTTGGACCCGGGACAAGAGGAGTAGTAATCAGCCCCAGCATTTT